This T cell receptor (beta chain) was retrieved from a study of blood T cell repertoires in COVID-19. The sample holds a few counts of this clone. Germline and junction disagree at one end, which may indicate a read error. Per germline, CDR1 SSHAT and CDR2 FNYEAQ (reference sequence). This CDR3 is built from 15 residues. Measured with immunoSEQ multiplex PCR; TCRdb has only the in-frame clones, and not every one. The sample lists around 58,000 clones; 80% to 95% were seen once. The sample was peripheral blood. This clonotype was obtained from a human donor with active COVID-19. The donor label of this sample is uncertain. This chain connects TRBV7-7 to TRBJ2-2; 9 positions match TRBD1. CDR3: CASSLDRGGTGELFF. The CDR3 DNA reads as TGTGCTAGCAGCTTAGACAGGGGGGGCACCGGGGAGCTGTTTTTT.